A few counts support the clone carrying this TCR beta chain. V dropped 10 bases and J dropped 3 bases, with 13 bases sitting between them. Germline loops: CDR1 ENHRY, CDR2 SYGVKD. This CDR3 comprises 13 residues. The data stem from a study of Ad26.COV2.S vaccination and SARS-CoV-2 variants. Only in-frame clones appear in the TCRdb table, and some are missing; sequencing was by immunoSEQ multiplex PCR. In the table there are 85,000 to 120,000 clones, around three quarters of which are singletons. The source material was peripheral blood, sampled after recovery from COVID-19. This receptor was identified in a human donor who had recovered from COVID-19. V usage is TRBV10-3 and J usage is TRBJ1-5; no clear D gene. The CDR3, as DNA: TGTGCCAGCGCCGGGTCGAACAATCAGCCCCAGCATTTT. It encodes CASAGSNNQPQHF.